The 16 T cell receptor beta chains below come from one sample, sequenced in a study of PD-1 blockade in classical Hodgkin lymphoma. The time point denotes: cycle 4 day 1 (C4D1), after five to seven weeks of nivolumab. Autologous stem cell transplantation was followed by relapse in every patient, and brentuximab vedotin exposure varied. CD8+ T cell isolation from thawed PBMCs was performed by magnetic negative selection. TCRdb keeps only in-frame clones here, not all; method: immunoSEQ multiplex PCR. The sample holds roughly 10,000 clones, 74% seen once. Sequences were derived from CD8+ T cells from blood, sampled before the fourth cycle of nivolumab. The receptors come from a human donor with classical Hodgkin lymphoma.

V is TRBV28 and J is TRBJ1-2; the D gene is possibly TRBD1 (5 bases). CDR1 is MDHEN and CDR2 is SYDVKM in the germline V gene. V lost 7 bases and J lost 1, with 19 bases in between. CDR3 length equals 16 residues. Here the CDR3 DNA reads TGTGCCAGCACCCAACCAGGGCGGGAGTTTAACTATGGCTACACCTTC. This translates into CASTQPGREFNYGYTF.

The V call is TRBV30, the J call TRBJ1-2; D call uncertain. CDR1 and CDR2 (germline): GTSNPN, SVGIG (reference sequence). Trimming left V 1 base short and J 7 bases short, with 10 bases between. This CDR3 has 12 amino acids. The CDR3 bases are TGTGCCTGGAGTGATGAACGGTTTGGCTACACCTTC. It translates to CAWSDERFGYTF.

The CDR3 loop is CEGNGYTF. The CDR3 DNA follows: TGTGAGGGGAACGGCTACACCTTC. The chain links TRBV19 to TRBJ1-2; maybe TRBD1 (5 bases). CDR3 length: 8 residues. Germline V gene lookup returns CDR1 LNHDA and CDR2 SQIVND (reference sequence).

The CDR3: CASSEGGANTDTQYF. CDR3 in DNA: TGTGCCAGCAGCGAGGGGGGGGCCAACACAGATACGCAGTATTTT. The J gene is TRBJ2-3, the V gene TRBV9, with D possibly TRBD2 on 7 matching bases. Germline-derived CDR1 and CDR2 are SGDLS and YYNGEE. Trimming took 3 bases from V and 2 from J, leaving 13 bases between them. The CDR3 loop spans 15 amino acids.

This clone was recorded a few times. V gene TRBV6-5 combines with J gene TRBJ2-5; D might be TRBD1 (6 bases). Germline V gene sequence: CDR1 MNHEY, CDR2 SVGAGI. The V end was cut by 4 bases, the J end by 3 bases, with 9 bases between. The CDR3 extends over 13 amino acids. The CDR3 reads CASSWGPEETQYF. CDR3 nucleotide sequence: TGTGCCAGCAGTTGGGGGCCAGAAGAGACCCAGTACTTC.

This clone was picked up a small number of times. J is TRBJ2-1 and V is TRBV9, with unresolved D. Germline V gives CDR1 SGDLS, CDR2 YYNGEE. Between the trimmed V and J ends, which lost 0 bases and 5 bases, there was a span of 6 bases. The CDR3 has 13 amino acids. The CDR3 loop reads CASSVDEDNEQFF. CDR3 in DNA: TGTGCCAGCAGCGTAGATGAAGACAATGAGCAGTTCTTC.

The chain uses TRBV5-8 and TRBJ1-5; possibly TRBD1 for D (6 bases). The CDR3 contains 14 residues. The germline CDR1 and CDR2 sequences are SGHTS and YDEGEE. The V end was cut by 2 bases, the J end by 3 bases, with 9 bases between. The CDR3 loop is CASSFWGANQPQHF. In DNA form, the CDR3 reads TGTGCCAGCAGCTTCTGGGGGGCCAATCAGCCCCAGCATTTT.

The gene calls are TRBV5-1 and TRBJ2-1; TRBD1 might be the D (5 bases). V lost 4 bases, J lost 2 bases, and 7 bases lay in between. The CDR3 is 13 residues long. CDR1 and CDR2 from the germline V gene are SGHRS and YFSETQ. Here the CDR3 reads CASSDRTYNEQFF. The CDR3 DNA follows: TGCGCCAGCAGCGACAGAACCTACAATGAGCAGTTCTTC.

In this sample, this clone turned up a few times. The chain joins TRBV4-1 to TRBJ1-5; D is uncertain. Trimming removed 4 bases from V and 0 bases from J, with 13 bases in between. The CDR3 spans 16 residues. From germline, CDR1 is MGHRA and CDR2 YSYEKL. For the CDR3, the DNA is TGCGCCAGCAGCCCTCAGACATACGATAGCAATCAGCCCCAGCATTTT. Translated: CASSPQTYDSNQPQHF.

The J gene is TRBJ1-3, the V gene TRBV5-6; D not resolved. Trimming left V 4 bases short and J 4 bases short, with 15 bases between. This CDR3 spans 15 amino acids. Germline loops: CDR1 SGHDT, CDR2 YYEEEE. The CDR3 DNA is TGTGCCAGCAGCCTAGCTAGGAGAACCGGAAACACCATATATTTT. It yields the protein CASSLARRTGNTIYF.

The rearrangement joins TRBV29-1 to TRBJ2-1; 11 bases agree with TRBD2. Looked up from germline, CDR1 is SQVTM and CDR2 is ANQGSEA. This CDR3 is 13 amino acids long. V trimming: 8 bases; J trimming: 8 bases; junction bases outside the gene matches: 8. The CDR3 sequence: CSLSLAGEYEQFF. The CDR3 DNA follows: TGCAGCCTTTCACTAGCGGGGGAGTATGAGCAGTTCTTC.

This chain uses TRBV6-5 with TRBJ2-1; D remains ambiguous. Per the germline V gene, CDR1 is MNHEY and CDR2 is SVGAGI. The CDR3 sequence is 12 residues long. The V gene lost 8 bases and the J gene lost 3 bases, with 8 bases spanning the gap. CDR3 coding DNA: TGTGCCAGCCAAACGGACTACAATGAGCAGTTCTTC. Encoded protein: CASQTDYNEQFF.

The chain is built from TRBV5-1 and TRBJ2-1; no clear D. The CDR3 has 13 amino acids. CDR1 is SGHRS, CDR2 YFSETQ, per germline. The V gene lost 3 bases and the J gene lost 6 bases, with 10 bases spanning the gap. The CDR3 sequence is CASSWSTPNEQFF. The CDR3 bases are TGCGCCAGCAGCTGGTCGACCCCCAATGAGCAGTTCTTC.

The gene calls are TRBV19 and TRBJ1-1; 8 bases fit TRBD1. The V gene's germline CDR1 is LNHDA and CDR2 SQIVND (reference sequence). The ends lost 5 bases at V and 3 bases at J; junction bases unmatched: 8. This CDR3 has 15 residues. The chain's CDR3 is CASSGQTGVDTEAFF. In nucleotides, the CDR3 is TGTGCCAGTAGTGGGCAGACAGGGGTTGACACTGAAGCTTTCTTT.

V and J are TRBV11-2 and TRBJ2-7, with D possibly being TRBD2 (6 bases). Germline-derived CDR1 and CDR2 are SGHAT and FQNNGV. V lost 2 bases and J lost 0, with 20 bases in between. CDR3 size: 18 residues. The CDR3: CASSLPPGRGFISYEQYF. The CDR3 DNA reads TGTGCCAGCAGCTTACCCCCTGGGCGGGGTTTCATCTCCTACGAGCAGTACTTC.

CDR3 coding DNA: TGTGCCAGCAGCTCGAAGGCCTATAGAGGAATGGCAACTAATGAAAAACTGTTTTTT. Translating it yields CASSSKAYRGMATNEKLFF. The chain carries TRBV5-6 and TRBJ1-4; D ambiguous. V lost 3 bases and J lost 0, with 21 bases in between. This CDR3 contains 19 residues. Germline V gene lookup returns CDR1 SGHDT and CDR2 YYEEEE.